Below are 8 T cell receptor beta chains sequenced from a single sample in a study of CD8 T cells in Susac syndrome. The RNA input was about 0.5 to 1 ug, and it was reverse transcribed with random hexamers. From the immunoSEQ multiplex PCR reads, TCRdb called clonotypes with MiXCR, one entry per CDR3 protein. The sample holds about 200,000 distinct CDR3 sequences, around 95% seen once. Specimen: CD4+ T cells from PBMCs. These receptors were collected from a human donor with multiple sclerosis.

As DNA, the CDR3 is TGTGCCAGCAGCGGCCTGCAGTCAAATCAGCCCCAGCATTTT. This sequence encodes CASSGLQSNQPQHF. This sequence joins TRBV2 and TRBJ1-5; D not certain. The CDR3 is 14 residues long. Trimming shortened V by 6 bases and J by 4 bases, and 13 bases separated the two germline ends. Germline lookup yields CDR1 SNHLY and CDR2 FYNNEI.

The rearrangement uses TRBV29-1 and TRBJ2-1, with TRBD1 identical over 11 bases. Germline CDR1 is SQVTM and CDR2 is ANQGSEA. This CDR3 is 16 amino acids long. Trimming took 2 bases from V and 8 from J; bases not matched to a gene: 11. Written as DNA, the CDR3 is TGCAGCGTTGAATCAACCGGACAGGGGGCGCTTGATGAGCAGTTCTTC. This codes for CSVESTGQGALDEQFF.

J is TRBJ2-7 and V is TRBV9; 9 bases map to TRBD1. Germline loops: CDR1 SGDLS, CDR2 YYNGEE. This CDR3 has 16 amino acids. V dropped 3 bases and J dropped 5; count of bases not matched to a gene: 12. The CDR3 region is CASSGMRTGEDDEQYF. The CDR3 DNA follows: TGTGCCAGCAGCGGGATGAGGACAGGGGAAGACGACGAGCAGTACTTC.

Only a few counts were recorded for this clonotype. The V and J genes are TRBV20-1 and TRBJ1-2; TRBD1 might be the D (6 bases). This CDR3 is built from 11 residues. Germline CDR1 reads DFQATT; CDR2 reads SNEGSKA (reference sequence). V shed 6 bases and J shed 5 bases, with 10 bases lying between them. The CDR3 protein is CSATGSYGYTF. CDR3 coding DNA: TGCAGTGCCACAGGGTCTTATGGCTACACCTTC.

In nucleotides, the CDR3 is TGTGCCAGCAGTTTCGGACAGGCGCAACCCCTCCACTTT. It codes for CASSFGQAQPLHF. The rearrangement uses TRBV27 and TRBJ1-6; TRBD1 matches 7 bases. Germline V gene lookup returns CDR1 MNHEY and CDR2 SMNVEV (reference sequence). Unmatched junction bases numbered 5, after V lost 3 bases and J lost 12 bases. This CDR3 comprises 13 residues.

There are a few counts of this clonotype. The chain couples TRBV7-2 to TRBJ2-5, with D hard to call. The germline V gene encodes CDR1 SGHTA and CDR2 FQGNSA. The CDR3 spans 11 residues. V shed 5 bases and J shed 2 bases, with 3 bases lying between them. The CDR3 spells CASSAQETQYF. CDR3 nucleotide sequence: TGTGCCAGCAGCGCACAAGAGACCCAGTACTTC.

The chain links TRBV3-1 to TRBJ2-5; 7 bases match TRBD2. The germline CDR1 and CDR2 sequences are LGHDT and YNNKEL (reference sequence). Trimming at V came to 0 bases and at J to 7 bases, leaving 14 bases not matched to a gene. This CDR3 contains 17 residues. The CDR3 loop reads CASSQDLIAGLRGTQYF. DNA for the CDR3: TGTGCCAGCAGCCAAGATCTTATAGCGGGCCTTAGGGGGACCCAGTACTTC.

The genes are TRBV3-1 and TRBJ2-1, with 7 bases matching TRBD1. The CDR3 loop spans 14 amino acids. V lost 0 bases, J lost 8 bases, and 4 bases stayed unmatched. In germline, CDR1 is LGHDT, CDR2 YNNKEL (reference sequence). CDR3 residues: CASSQETGVHEQFF. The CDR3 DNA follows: TGTGCCAGCAGCCAAGAAACAGGGGTACATGAGCAGTTCTTC.